Listed here are 14 T cell receptor beta chains from one sample, sequenced in a study of T-cell reconstitution after alpha-beta-depleted transplantation in children. Preparation of the TCRbeta library involved a method that used unique molecular identifiers. MiXCR, run by TCRdb on the PCR reads, gives a single entry per CDR3 protein. The data show over 150,000 distinct CDR3 sequences, approximately 6.9% seen once. The sequencing used PBMCs, collected before TCRalphabeta/CD19-depleted stem cell transplant. Every receptor here comes from a boy aged 2 to 10 with acute lymphoblastic leukemia, due to receive a stem cell transplant.

The V gene is TRBV20-1, the J gene TRBJ1-2; D ambiguous. Germline assignment: CDR1 DFQATT and CDR2 SNEGSKA (reference sequence). The CDR3 length is 16 residues. Trimming took off 0 bases at V and 4 bases at J, with 18 bases between the two ends. DNA of the CDR3: TGCAGTGCTAGAGAGTCTCCCAGCAGCAGAAGCTATGGCTACACCTTC. Amino acid sequence: CSARESPSSRSYGYTF.

This clonotype was observed a few times. At one of its ends the junction is not consistent with the germline gene, which may arise from a read error. V gene TRBV20-1 combines with J gene TRBJ2-7; 10 bases fit TRBD2. Looked up from germline, CDR1 is DFQATT and CDR2 is SNEGSKA (reference sequence). The CDR3 spans 14 residues. Here the CDR3 reads CTAIGGTSDYEQYF. The DNA for the CDR3 is TGCACTGCTATAGGCGGGACTAGCGACTACGAGCAGTACTTC.

This chain connects TRBV7-2 to TRBJ1-5; D uncertain. CDR3 length equals 14 residues. Germline V lookup: CDR1 SGHTA, CDR2 FQGNSA. V was cut by 4 bases and J by 0 bases, with 7 bases left in between. The CDR3 is CASSSTYSNQPQHF. The CDR3 DNA sequence: TGTGCCAGCAGCTCTACCTATAGCAATCAGCCCCAGCATTTT.

Remarks on this clonotype: This may be a read error, as it is one base from a much larger clone. As the CDR3 is not closed by the conserved phenylalanine or tryptophan, this likely results from a read error. The J gene is TRBJ2-1, the V gene TRBV7-8; D possibly corresponds to TRBD1 (5 bases). Trimming took off 5 bases at V and 2 bases at J, with 10 bases between the two ends. The germline CDR1 and CDR2 sequences are SGHVS and FQNEAQ. This CDR3 spans 14 amino acids. DNA of the CDR3: TGTGCCAGCAGCCCGACAGTAACCTACAATGAGCAGTTCTAC. Translated: CASSPTVTYNEQFY.

This clonotype was seen many times. The V gene is TRBV15, the J gene TRBJ2-7; D tentatively fits TRBD1 or TRBD2 (5 bases each). Deletions cut 8 bases from V and 2 bases from J, with 10 bases between. This CDR3 has 12 residues. CDR1 is LNHNV, CDR2 YYDKDF, per germline (reference sequence). In nucleotides, the CDR3 is TGTGCCACCTCGGGGCAGACCTACGAGCAGTACTTC. Translation: CATSGQTYEQYF.

This clonotype was seen at least ten times. The rearrangement uses TRBV28 and TRBJ1-2; 8 nucleotides agree with TRBD1. The ends lost 2 bases at V and 0 bases at J; junction bases unmatched: 5. Germline CDR1 reads MDHEN; CDR2 reads SYDVKM. The CDR3 length is 16 residues. The CDR3: CASSLQGAKANYGYTF. CDR3 bases: TGTGCCAGCAGTTTACAGGGGGCGAAGGCTAACTATGGCTACACCTTC.

This clonotype was observed at least ten times. The J gene is TRBJ2-5, the V gene TRBV9; D is possibly TRBD2 (6 bases). CDR3 length: 15 amino acids. V gave up 2 bases and J gave up 8 bases, with 19 bases separating them. Germline values: CDR1 SGDLS, CDR2 YYNGEE. The CDR3 loop reads CASSVGTPLYDTQYF. The CDR3 nucleotides are TGTGCCAGCAGCGTTGGGACTCCCCTTTACGACACCCAGTACTTC.

In this sample, this clonotype turned up many times. The chain employs TRBV4-2 and TRBJ2-1; D not certain. Germline-derived CDR1 and CDR2 are LGHNA and YNFKEQ. This CDR3 is built from 13 residues. Trimming took 1 base from V and 0 from J, leaving 1 base between them. The chain's CDR3 is CASSQASYNEQFF. The CDR3 nucleotides are TGTGCCAGCAGCCAAGCCTCCTACAATGAGCAGTTCTTC.

This clonotype has ten or more counts. The rearrangement joins TRBV6-5 to TRBJ2-7, with D perhaps TRBD1 or TRBD2 (5 bases each). The germline CDR1 and CDR2 sequences are MNHEY and SVGAGI. V was pared by 2 bases and J by 4 bases, with 18 bases between. CDR3 length: 16 residues. The CDR3 is CASSYTISGTPYEQYF. The DNA of the CDR3 is TGTGCCAGCAGTTACACCATTTCAGGGACCCCATACGAGCAGTACTTC.

This clonotype turned up a few times. The rearrangement links TRBV5-6 to TRBJ1-5; 8 bases line up with TRBD1. The CDR3 covers 14 residues. V shed 0 bases and J 7 bases; nucleotides not matched to a gene: 3. Per the germline V gene, CDR1 is SGHDT and CDR2 is YYEEEE. The CDR3 DNA sequence: TGTGCCAGCAGCTTGGGACAGGGGCGGCAGCCCCAGCATTTT. Translated, it gives CASSLGQGRQPQHF. Drawing the rest from reference TRBV5-6 and TRBJ1-5, the complete variable domain is DAGVTQSPTHLIKTRGQQVTLRCSPKSGHDTVSWYQQALGQGPQFIFQYYEEEERQRGNFPDRFSGHQFPNYSSELNVNALLLGDSALYLCASSLGQGRQPQHFGDGTRLSIL.

This clonotype has more than one count but fewer than ten. This chain links TRBV20-1 with TRBJ1-2; no definite D call. Germline V CDR1 and CDR2: DFQATT, SNEGSKA (reference sequence). Trimming pared 4 bases from V and 5 bases from J, leaving 17 bases between. CDR3 length: 14 amino acids. DNA for the CDR3: TGCAGTGCTATCGGACCCATTACCCTTTATGGCTACACCTTC. It is translated as CSAIGPITLYGYTF.

This clonotype has ten or more counts. The J gene is TRBJ2-2, the V gene TRBV4-3, with a possible D match to TRBD2 (5 bases). Germline-derived CDR1 and CDR2 are LGHNA and YSLEER. The V end was cut by 1 base, the J end by 6 bases, with 9 bases between. This CDR3 contains 14 residues. As DNA, the CDR3 is TGCGCCAGCAGCCAAGGGCCGGGATCCGGGGAGCTGTTTTTT. Translation gives CASSQGPGSGELFF.

This rearrangement joins TRBV18 to TRBJ2-5; tentative D call: TRBD1 (6 bases). The V end was cut by 0 bases, the J end by 4 bases, with 12 bases between. The CDR3 is 15 amino acids. Per germline, CDR1 KGHSH and CDR2 LQKENI. CDR3 residues: CASSPPVQGIETQYF. In nucleotides, the CDR3 is TGTGCCAGCTCACCACCGGTTCAGGGGATAGAGACCCAGTACTTC.

This clonotype was seen ten or more times. The chain couples TRBV2 to TRBJ2-3; D possibly corresponds to TRBD2 (5 bases). The germline V gene has CDR1 SNHLY and CDR2 FYNNEI. The CDR3 length is 15 residues. The ends were cut back, 1 base at V and 2 bases at J, with 10 bases in the middle. As DNA, the CDR3 is TGTGCCAGCAGTGAAGTACGGGGTGACACAGATACGCAGTATTTT. Its protein product is CASSEVRGDTDTQYF.